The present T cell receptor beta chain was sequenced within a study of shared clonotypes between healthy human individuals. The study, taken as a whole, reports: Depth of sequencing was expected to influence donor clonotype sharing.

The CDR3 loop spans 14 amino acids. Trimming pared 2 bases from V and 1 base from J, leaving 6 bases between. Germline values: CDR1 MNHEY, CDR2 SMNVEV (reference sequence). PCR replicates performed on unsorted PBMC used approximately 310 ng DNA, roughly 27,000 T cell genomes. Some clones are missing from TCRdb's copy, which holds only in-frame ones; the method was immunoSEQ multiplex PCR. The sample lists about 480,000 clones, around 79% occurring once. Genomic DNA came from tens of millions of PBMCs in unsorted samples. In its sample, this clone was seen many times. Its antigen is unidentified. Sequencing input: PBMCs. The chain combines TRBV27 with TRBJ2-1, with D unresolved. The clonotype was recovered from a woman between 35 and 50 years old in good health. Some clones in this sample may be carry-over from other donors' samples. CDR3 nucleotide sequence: TGTGCCAGCAGTTTAACAGAGTCCTACAATGAGCAGTTCTTC. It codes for CASSLTESYNEQFF.